What follows are 3 T cell receptor beta chains derived from one specimen sequenced in a study of Ad26.COV2.S vaccination and SARS-CoV-2 variants. Sequenced by immunoSEQ multiplex PCR; TCRdb stores in-frame clones only, minus some. The sample records around 140,000 clones, 86% being singletons. The input for sequencing was peripheral blood, taken after recovery from COVID-19. These receptors were taken from a human donor who had recovered from COVID-19.

The chain recombines TRBV29-1 with TRBJ1-2; D uncertain. The length of the CDR3 is 13 residues. The germline CDR1 and CDR2 sequences are SQVTM and ANQGSEA. Trimming took off 5 bases at V and 5 bases at J, with 15 bases between the two ends. The CDR3 bases are TGCAGCGTTCCCACAATAATACCTTATGGCTACACCTTC. Protein sequence: CSVPTIIPYGYTF.

The table lists this clone with a count of one. The genes are TRBV7-6 and TRBJ2-3, with 8 bases fitting TRBD2. Germline V gives CDR1 SGHVS, CDR2 FNYEAQ. The CDR3 spans 14 residues. The trim removed 2 bases at V and 4 bases at J, leaving 2 bases unmatched. CDR3: CASSLSGGSDTQYF. The DNA for the CDR3 is TGTGCCAGCAGCTTAAGCGGGGGCTCAGATACGCAGTATTTT.

This chain joins TRBV9 and TRBJ1-2; D unclear. V lost 0 bases and J lost 8, with 11 bases in between. CDR3 length: 13 residues. Germline assignment: CDR1 SGDLS and CDR2 YYNGEE. The CDR3 DNA follows: TGTGCCAGCAGCGTAGATAAAGGGTTAGGCTACACCTTC. Protein sequence: CASSVDKGLGYTF.